This TCR beta chain was obtained from a study of shared clonotypes between healthy human individuals. TCRdb's copy holds only in-frame clones and misses some; the assay was immunoSEQ multiplex PCR. The table includes 700,000 to 950,000 clones, roughly 96% detected once. Germline V gene lookup returns CDR1 SGHAT and CDR2 FQNNGV. V was shortened by 4 bases and J by 7 bases, with 10 bases between the two germline ends. The CDR3 sequence is 12 residues long. With respect to this clone: Its target is not known.

Findings of the study overall: Rarefaction exposed incomplete sorted-subset sequencing despite large depth. Only blood underwent sampling, and tissue repertoires likely differ. Shared across a few donors were 4% to 5% of the naive CD4 clonotypes.

It was CD45RO-negative cells, positively selected for CCR7, that made up naive CD8 cells, with terminally differentiated effector memory CD45RA+ cells excluded. Recent acute infections and vaccinations were absent in the healthy HIV-negative adult donors. The chain combines TRBV11-2 with TRBJ1-1, with D tentatively TRBD1 (5 bases). The source material was naive CD8+ T cells sorted from blood. The receptor comes from a man aged 25 to 40 in good health. CDR3 in DNA: TGTGCCAGCAGCTGGGGGTCCGGTGAAGCTTTCTTT. It translates to CASSWGSGEAFF.